This TCR beta chain was retrieved from a study of T cell responses to AZD1222 COVID-19 vaccine. Study-wide results and caveats: Donors in the cohort were predominantly white British and more often female, and clonal diversity was possibly underestimated.

As concerns this clone: Its specificity is not known.

The table came from immunoSEQ multiplex PCR; TCRdb's copy has only in-frame clones and leaves some out. The sample consists of tens of thousands of clones, 80% to 95% of them appearing once. Trimming pared 6 bases from V and 13 bases from J, leaving 19 bases between. The length of the CDR3 is 13 residues. The chain combines TRBV12-3 or TRBV12-4 with TRBJ2-1, with D possibly TRBD2 on 5 matching bases. The sequencing used peripheral blood, collected 28 days after the second AZD1222 dose. This clonotype originated in an adult who received the AZD1222 COVID-19 vaccine. Here the CDR3 reads CASSHRGSYPQFF. The DNA for the CDR3 is TGTGCCAGCAGCCATAGAGGGAGCTACCCCCAGTTCTTC.